The T cell receptor beta chain described here comes from a study of blood T cell repertoires in COVID-19. Background on the study: Samples representing acute and convalescent COVID-19 were sourced from the United States, Italy and Spain. In each case, the material was cDNA or gDNA derived from T cells, B-cell-depleted T cells, or PBMCs.

In the authors' workflow: Estimation of nucleated cell counts relied on the amplification of reference gene primers. Clones were sequenced by immunoSEQ multiplex PCR, and TCRdb holds only the in-frame ones, with some missing. Clone size and V and J calls were adopted from that table, with D and trimming inferred from the DNA. The repertoire holds tens of thousands of clones, with approximately 89% as singletons. Trimming at V came to 2 bases and at J to 2 bases, leaving 6 bases not matched to a gene. The CDR3 is 16 amino acids. CDR1 and CDR2 from the germline V gene are LNHNV and YYDKDF (reference sequence).

The receptor was isolated from a man aged 45-65 years with acute or convalescent COVID-19. The V and J genes are TRBV15 and TRBJ1-3; TRBD1 matches 7 bases. Sequenced: peripheral blood. Here the CDR3 reads CATSRSNQGAGNTIYF. The CDR3 DNA follows: TGTGCCACCAGCAGATCGAATCAGGGGGCTGGAAACACCATATATTTT.